This is a list of T cell receptor beta chains from one sample in a study of PD-L1 blockade in urothelial cancer. Profiled with immunoSEQ multiplex PCR; TCRdb holds only in-frame clones, not every one. The sample consists of some 76,000 clones, less than 90% of them appearing once. The sequences come from PBMCs, collected around atezolizumab (anti-PD-L1) treatment. These receptors all come from a man aged 60 to 69 with urothelial cancer. The CDR3 runs from the conserved cysteine through the conserved F or W. Each record gives: V gene, clone size, J gene, D gene, CDR3 DNA, CDR3 protein. A D gene is named only where the DNA matches it firmly. Clone size is stated in some rows and not others, as once, few, many or a class when expanded.

TRBV5-4,NA,TRBJ1-2,TRBD1,TGTGCCAGCAGCCGCGGACAGGGAAGCGACTATGGCTACACCTTC,CASSRGQGSDYGYTF
TRBV2,NA,TRBJ2-2,TRBD2,TGTGCCAGCGATTTACGGGGGGGAGCCGGGGAGCTGTTTTTT,CASDLRGGAGELFF
TRBV4-3,NA,TRBJ2-2,TRBD2,TGCGCCAGCAGCCAGCGAGCGGGAGGCCAAAACACCGGGGAGCTGTTTTTT,CASSQRAGGQNTGELFF
TRBV5-8,few,TRBJ2-7,TRBD2,TGTGCCAGCTACGATACTAGCGGTTCCTACGAGCAGTACTTC,CASYDTSGSYEQYF
TRBV27,NA,TRBJ2-7,NA,TGTGCCAGCAGTTCGACAGGCCGGCTCTACGAGCAGTACTTC,CASSSTGRLYEQYF
TRBV7-2,once,TRBJ2-1,NA,TGTGCCAGCAGCTCCCAGGAGCAGTTCTTC,CASSSQEQFF
TRBV6-5,NA,TRBJ2-3,NA,TGTGCCAGCAGTCCGAGCGGCCACACAGATACGCAGTATTTT,CASSPSGHTDTQYF
TRBV19,NA,TRBJ1-2,NA,TGTGCCAGTGTAAAATCCGGGACTGAGCTTGGCTACACCTTC,CASVKSGTELGYTF
TRBV7-9,NA,TRBJ2-4,TRBD2,TGTGCCAGCAGCTTCCGGACTAGCGAAAACATTCAGTACTTC,CASSFRTSENIQYF
TRBV7-9,NA,TRBJ2-7,TRBD1,TGTGCCAGCAGCTTCGAAGACAGGGCCCACGAGCAGTACTTC,CASSFEDRAHEQYF
TRBV6-1,NA,TRBJ2-3,TRBD2,TGTGCCAGCAGTGAAATGCGGGGGACCACAGATACGCAGTATTTT,CASSEMRGTTDTQYF
TRBV21-1,NA,TRBJ2-1,NA,TGTGCCAGCTTATATAGCGGGGGGTACAATGAGCAGTTCTTC,CASLYSGGYNEQFF
TRBV19,NA,TRBJ2-7,TRBD2,TGTGCCAGTAGTAGTAGCGGGAGCTCCTACGAGCAGTACTTC,CASSSSGSSYEQYF
TRBV28,few,TRBJ2-7,TRBD1,TGTGCCAGCGGGGACAGACCCCTCGAGCAGTACTTC,CASGDRPLEQYF
TRBV7-9,NA,TRBJ2-5,NA,TGTGCCAGCAGCAACGCCTACGGCGGCCAAGAGACCCAGTACTTC,CASSNAYGGQETQYF
TRBV7-2,NA,TRBJ1-2,NA,TGTGCCAGCAGCCCCGGGATCCGCGGCTACACCTTC,CASSPGIRGYTF
TRBV6-6,NA,TRBJ2-3,TRBD2,TGTGCCAGCAGTTTTAGCGGGAGGTTCACAGATACGCAGTATTTT,CASSFSGRFTDTQYF
TRBV18,NA,TRBJ2-1,TRBD2,TGTGCCAGCTCACCGGTCCGGGGTAGCGGGATGGATGAGCAGTTCTTC,CASSPVRGSGMDEQFF
TRBV5-4,NA,TRBJ1-1,NA,TGTGCCAGCAGTCTGGGGGGTCCGCTGGCGGCTGAAGCTTTCTTT,CASSLGGPLAAEAFF
TRBV5-1,once,TRBJ2-7,TRBD1,TGCGCCAGCAGCAGATTGACAGGGACCCCCTACGAGCAGTACTTC,CASSRLTGTPYEQYF
TRBV4-1,NA,TRBJ2-7,TRBD2,TGCGCCAGCAGCAGAGGGAGCCCTGGGACTAGCGGGGCCTACGAGCAGTACTTC,CASSRGSPGTSGAYEQYF
TRBV7-9,NA,TRBJ2-1,NA,TGTGCCAGCAGCAAACTAGTCGACTACAATGAGCAGTTCTTC,CASSKLVDYNEQFF
TRBV14,NA,TRBJ2-6,NA,TGTGCCAGCAGCCAAGCCGGGGGCTCTGGGGCCAACGTCCTGACTTTC,CASSQAGGSGANVLTF
TRBV9,NA,TRBJ1-1,NA,TGTGCCAGCAGCGTCGGGGGTTACACTGAAGCTTTCTTT,CASSVGGYTEAFF
TRBV28,NA,TRBJ2-5,TRBD2,TGTGCCAGCAGCGATGCGGGGGGCCAAGAGACCCAGTACTTC,CASSDAGGQETQYF
TRBV5-5,NA,TRBJ1-1,NA,TGTGCCAGCAGCTTGGAGGAGGCCAGCTCTATGGGAGCTTTCTTT,CASSLEEASSMGAFF
TRBV5-4,NA,TRBJ1-3,NA,TGTGCCAGCAGCGGTACAGGGTCTGGAAACACCATATATTTT,CASSGTGSGNTIYF
TRBV19,NA,TRBJ2-5,TRBD2,TGTGCCACCGGGGGACTAGCGGGAGGAAGAGAGACCCAGTACTTC,CATGGLAGGRETQYF
TRBV30,few,TRBJ1-6,TRBD1,TGTGCCTTACAGGGGGCCTATAATTCACCCCTCCACTTT,CALQGAYNSPLHF
TRBV28,NA,TRBJ2-2,TRBD2,TGTGCCAGCAGTCCGGCGCTAGCGGGAAGAACCGGGGAGCTGTTTTTT,CASSPALAGRTGELFF
TRBV27,NA,TRBJ2-7,NA,TGTGCCAGCAGTCCCGAGACAGGTTCCTACGAGCAGTACTTC,CASSPETGSYEQYF
TRBV18,NA,TRBJ2-3,TRBD2,TGTGCCAGCTCACCTTCCGGGGGGGCGATAGATACGCAGTATTTT,CASSPSGGAIDTQYF
TRBV28,once,TRBJ2-7,NA,TGTGCCAGCAGTTTATCTAGGGGCGGGCAGTACTTC,CASSLSRGGQYF
TRBV19,NA,TRBJ2-2,NA,TGTGCCAGTAGTATGGGCAGGGGAGTGACCGGGGAGCTGTTTTTT,CASSMGRGVTGELFF
TRBV27,NA,TRBJ1-1,NA,TGTGCCAGCAGGCTGGGGGGAATGAACACTGAAGCTTTCTTT,CASRLGGMNTEAFF
TRBV6-5,NA,TRBJ2-7,TRBD1,TGTGCCAGCAGTTACCCGGGACAGGGAACCTACGAGCAGTACTTC,CASSYPGQGTYEQYF
TRBV21-1,NA,TRBJ1-1,NA,TGTGCCAGCAGCACCAAAAGTGGGCGGGGACAGGAGCCCTTGAACACTGAAGCTTTCTTT,CASSTKSGRGQEPLNTEAFF
TRBV27,NA,TRBJ2-7,NA,TGTGCCAGCAGTTTTTCGAGGTCTAGCGCCTACGAGCAGTACTTC,CASSFSRSSAYEQYF
TRBV7-2,once,TRBJ2-5,NA,TGTGCCAGCAGCTTAAAAACGGGAAACCAAGAGACCCAGTACTTC,CASSLKTGNQETQYF
TRBV19,NA,TRBJ1-5,NA,TGTGCCAGTAGTTCATCCAGGGGTCCGCAGCCCCAGCATTTT,CASSSSRGPQPQHF
TRBV23-1,NA,TRBJ1-5,NA,TGCGCCAGCAGTCAATCTTGCCTACTACCCCGCTATAGCAATCAGCCCCAGCATTTT,CASSQSCLLPRYSNQPQHF
TRBV29-1,NA,TRBJ2-3,NA,TGCAGCACCTCAGGGTCAGATACGCAGTATTTT,CSTSGSDTQYF
TRBV7-9,NA,TRBJ1-5,NA,TGTGCCAGCAGCTTGGACTATCAGCCCCAGCATTTT,CASSLDYQPQHF
TRBV7-6,NA,TRBJ2-3,NA,TGTGCCAGCAGCTTAGCCCTAGACAGCCCTGGCACAGATACGCAGTATTTT,CASSLALDSPGTDTQYF
TRBV30,NA,TRBJ1-3,NA,TGTGCCTGGAACCGGGGGGGGCCCGGAAACACCATATATTTT,CAWNRGGPGNTIYF
TRBV6-5,once,TRBJ1-2,NA,TGTGCCAGCAGTTACGCGGGGGAGGGAAATGGCTACACCTTC,CASSYAGEGNGYTF
TRBV19,once,TRBJ2-1,TRBD2,TGTGCCAGTAGTTTCGCTGGACTAGCGGGAGTAGGGGTGAATGAGCAGTTCTTC,CASSFAGLAGVGVNEQFF
TRBV7-9,NA,TRBJ2-3,NA,TGTGCCAGCAGCCTAGAGGGGGGGGGCCTTGCGCCAAAAGCCGCCACGCAGTATTTT,CASSLEGGGLAPKAATQYF
TRBV9,NA,TRBJ2-2,NA,TGTGCCAGCAGTGCCTCGAGGGTGAGCGGGGAGCTGTTTTTT,CASSASRVSGELFF
TRBV11-2,NA,TRBJ2-7,TRBD1,TGTGCCAGCAGCTTAGGACAGGGTCTCTACGAGCAGTACTTC,CASSLGQGLYEQYF
TRBV7-9,NA,TRBJ2-5,NA,TGTGCCAGCAGCTTAGAGGTTCGGGGGACCCAGTACTTC,CASSLEVRGTQYF